Reported below is one T cell receptor beta chain. Its antigen is not identified. No conserved phenylalanine or tryptophan is present at the end of the CDR3, so a read error is the likely explanation. The DNA is left out, because the CDR3 cannot be placed on it with certainty; the CDR3 is given as TCRdb lists it. This entry belongs to a study of tumor-infiltrating lymphocytes in primary liver carcinoma. The source material, 20-30 mg of unsorted bulk tissue, was used to co-extract RNA and DNA. Histology found more than 80% viable tumor cells per sample. Findings of the study overall: Reduced overlap was seen in tumor-adjacent and tumor-blood pairs versus tumor region pairs.

TCR beta cDNA was made from 400 to 600 ng total RNA with a constant-region primer. Nested multiplex PCR, run for three rounds with slightly modified ARM-PCR, yielded TCR beta libraries. TCRdb re-called the multiplex PCR reads through MiXCR, storing one row per CDR3 protein. The sample holds 100,000 or so distinct CDR3 sequences, about 67% seen once. This receptor was taken from a woman aged 55-69 years with primary liver carcinoma and hepatitis B virus infection. The specimen was liver tumor tissue from sampling region 2. Subset noted: tumor region T2, inferior pole.

The CDR3 reads CASSRRTSGSNEQLY. This sequence joins TRBV12-3 or TRBV12-4 and TRBJ2-1; TRBD2, the table's D call, was not compared with the DNA. The CDR3 length equals 15 residues, ends included.